The 26 T cell receptor beta chains in this list originate from one sample, sequenced in a study of T cells in Graves' hyperthyroidism and ophthalmopathy (dated by TCRdb to between 2018 and 2021). Receptor libraries were prepared by multiplex PCR. Instrument on record: Illumina HiSeq 2000. The TCR beta CDR3 regions were amplified from the RNA transcripts. For the first round of RT-PCR on the TCR CDR3, the HTBI primer set was used together with the Qiagen OneStep RT-PCR kit. Using fastp trimming at Q25 and MiXCR clonotype assembly, TCRdb reanalyzed the public sequencing data and kept in-frame beta chains. Rows matching on CDR3 protein sequence are summarized as one entry with the most common DNA and genes. The sample data list a few hundred thousand distinct CDR3 sequences, and roughly 50% of these were observed just once. Approximately 8.4% of the sample lies in the top ten. The sample comprised peripheral blood or thyroid tissue (not recorded which). The receptors were sampled from a woman under 30 with Graves' hyperthyroidism.

With regard to this clonotype: A much larger clone is a single base away; this may be a read error. The gene calls are TRBV24-1 and TRBJ2-2; the match to TRBD2 covers 9 bases. The J segment lost 4 bases and the V segment lost 3 bases, leaving 8 bases of the junction unmatched. The CDR3 has 17 amino acids. Germline V gene lookup returns CDR1 KGHDR and CDR2 SFDVKD. The CDR3 DNA is TGTGCCACCAGTGATACGACTAGCGGAGCGAGCACCGGGGAGCTGTTTTTT. Amino acid sequence: CATSDTTSGASTGELFF.

This clonotype was counted at least ten times. The chain links TRBV7-2 to TRBJ2-7, with a possible D match to TRBD2 (5 bases). V was shortened by 5 bases and J by 4 bases, with 12 bases between the two germline ends. The CDR3 contains 13 residues. Germline CDR1 SGHTA, CDR2 FQGNSA. The CDR3 protein is CASSLRRVYEQYF. For the CDR3, the DNA is TGTGCCAGCAGCCTACGGCGGGTATACGAGCAGTACTTC.

In this sample, this clonotype turned up many times. The rearrangement joins TRBV9 to TRBJ1-2; 9 bases line up with TRBD1. Losses at the gene ends were 4 bases for V and 8 bases for J; bases not matched to a gene: 6. CDR1 SGDLS and CDR2 YYNGEE come from the germline V gene. The CDR3 runs 13 residues. CDR3 DNA sequence: TGTGCCAGCAGCCCCCGGACAGGGGAAGGCTACACCTTC. It is translated as CASSPRTGEGYTF.

This clonotype was recorded at least ten times. V gene TRBV12-3 or TRBV12-4 combines with J gene TRBJ2-7; no clear D gene. The V and J ends lost 2 bases and 7 bases respectively, with 6 bases between them. This CDR3 comprises 11 residues. CDR3 sequence reads: CASSLKREQYF. The CDR3 bases are TGTGCCAGCAGTTTAAAGAGGGAGCAGTACTTC.

The CDR3 sequence: CASSPPGDSYEQYF. CDR3 nucleotides: TGTGCCAGCTCACCACCGGGGGATTCCTACGAGCAGTACTTC. This chain links TRBV18 with TRBJ2-7; perhaps D is TRBD1 or TRBD2 (5 bases each). V lost 0 bases to trimming and J lost 1 base, with 7 bases between them. Germline CDR1 reads KGHSH; CDR2 reads LQKENI. The CDR3 is 14 residues long.

The chain couples TRBV10-2 to TRBJ2-3; D tentatively fits TRBD1 or TRBD2 (6 bases each). CDR1 and CDR2 from the germline V gene are WSHSY and SAAADI. The CDR3 runs to 12 residues. Trimming pared 11 bases from V and 2 bases from J, leaving 11 bases between. In DNA form, the CDR3 reads TGCGCCGGAGGGGGGTACACAGATACGCAGTATTTT. This encodes CAGGGYTDTQYF.

V usage is TRBV7-3 and J usage is TRBJ2-5; D unresolved. The V gene lost 3 bases and the J gene lost 5 bases, with 10 bases spanning the gap. CDR1 and CDR2 from the germline V gene are SGHTA and FQGTGA. CDR3 length equals 13 residues. The CDR3 reads CASSLERAETQYF. CDR3 bases: TGTGCCAGCAGCTTGGAGCGAGCGGAGACCCAGTACTTC.

V gene TRBV12-3 or TRBV12-4 combines with J gene TRBJ1-3; 8 bases map to TRBD1. The CDR3 covers 16 residues. Losses at the gene ends were 5 bases for V and 4 bases for J; bases not matched to a gene: 10. The CDR3 DNA is TGTGCCAGCAGTGCCTTGACAGGGGATACGGGAAACACCATATATTTT. It specifies CASSALTGDTGNTIYF.

This clonotype has ten or more counts. The CDR3 protein is CASSLGQREGRGTETQYF. The CDR3 region has the DNA TGTGCCAGCAGCTTAGGCCAGCGGGAGGGCCGGGGGACAGAGACCCAGTACTTC. The rearrangement uses TRBV7-3 and TRBJ2-5, with 10 bases lining up with TRBD2. CDR3 size: 18 residues. V shed 2 bases and J 4 bases; nucleotides not matched to a gene: 13. Germline lookup yields CDR1 SGHTA and CDR2 FQGTGA.

The chain links TRBV20-1 to TRBJ2-3; possibly TRBD2 for D (6 bases). Deletions cut 5 bases from V and 5 bases from J, with 20 bases between. Per germline, CDR1 DFQATT and CDR2 SNEGSKA (reference sequence). The CDR3 consists of 15 residues. The CDR3 nucleotides read TGCAGTGCTGGGACCCACGGCGGGAAACAAGATACGCAGTATTTT. It translates to CSAGTHGGKQDTQYF.

This chain connects TRBV20-1 to TRBJ2-7; 9 bases agree with TRBD2. V trimming: 6 bases; J trimming: 3 bases; junction bases outside the gene matches: 3. This CDR3 is built from 12 residues. CDR1 and CDR2 from the germline V gene are DFQATT and SNEGSKA (reference sequence). CDR3 in amino acids: CSALAGFYEQYF. CDR3 nucleotides: TGCAGTGCGCTAGCGGGATTCTACGAGCAGTACTTC.

This clonotype was detected ten times or more. The rearrangement joins TRBV4-3 to TRBJ2-7, with 14 positions matching TRBD2. CDR1 and CDR2 (germline): LGHNA, YSLEER. The CDR3 covers 19 residues. The junction had 14 bases not matched to a gene; V was cut back by 2 bases and J by 5 bases. CDR3 in amino acids: CASSQTPGTSGRSAHEQYF. Here the CDR3 DNA reads TGCGCCAGCAGCCAAACCCCGGGGACTAGCGGGAGATCAGCCCACGAGCAGTACTTC.

The chain employs TRBV7-4 and TRBJ2-7; TRBD2 matches at 8 bases. Germline CDR1 SGHVT, CDR2 SQSDAQ. This CDR3 is built from 15 residues. V was pared by 6 bases and J by 0 bases, with 7 bases of the junction left unmatched. The CDR3 spells CASSSGLAYSYEQYF. CDR3 in DNA: TGTGCCAGCAGTTCAGGACTAGCCTACTCCTACGAGCAGTACTTC.

This clonotype came up many times. The chain is built from TRBV20-1 and TRBJ1-5, with 10 nucleotides matching TRBD1. CDR1 DFQATT and CDR2 SNEGSKA come from the germline V gene (reference sequence). Trimming removed 2 bases from V and 6 bases from J; junction bases left unmatched: 7. The CDR3 consists of 15 residues. The CDR3 spells CSARTRTGGGQPQHF. The CDR3 nucleotides are TGCAGTGCTAGAACCCGGACAGGGGGTGGTCAGCCCCAGCATTTT.

The genes are TRBV20-1 and TRBJ2-5; D might be TRBD2 (5 bases). Trimming took 6 bases from V and 5 from J, leaving 25 bases between them. The CDR3 has 16 residues. CDR1 and CDR2 (germline): DFQATT, SNEGSKA (reference sequence). CDR3 amino acids: CSARWRLEGSLETQYF. The CDR3, as DNA: TGCAGTGCCAGGTGGAGGTTGGAAGGGTCCCTTGAGACCCAGTACTTC.

This clonotype was seen at least ten times. The V call is TRBV6-1, the J call TRBJ1-1; 8 nucleotides agree with TRBD1. V was pared by 6 bases and J by 7 bases, with 4 bases of the junction left unmatched. Germline assignment: CDR1 MNHNS and CDR2 SASEGT. The CDR3 spans 12 residues. The DNA of the CDR3 is TGTGCCAGCAGAAAGGACAGGGTTGAAGCTTTCTTT. Its protein is CASRKDRVEAFF.

Comment on this clonotype: Since the CDR3 does not end with the conserved phenylalanine or tryptophan, this likely comes from a read error. The limits of the CDR3 on the DNA are not certain, so only TCRdb's listed CDR3 is given. The chain combines TRBV12-3 or TRBV12-4 with TRBJ1-6; the table's D gene call, TRBD1, was not cross checked with the DNA. The CDR3 spans 8 residues, counting both ends. CDR3 region: CASSSPGG.

Ten or more counts support this clonotype. The chain is built from TRBV12-3 or TRBV12-4 and TRBJ1-5; D is undetermined. The CDR3 covers 15 residues. The V end was cut by 2 bases, the J end by 0 bases, with 8 bases between. The chain's CDR3 is CASSLRQNSNQPQHF. CDR3 sequence (DNA): TGTGCCAGCAGTTTAAGGCAGAATAGCAATCAGCCCCAGCATTTT.

This clonotype was seen ten or more times. V and J are TRBV14 and TRBJ2-7, with D perhaps matching TRBD2 (6 bases). The CDR3 runs to 14 residues. From germline, CDR1 is SGHDN and CDR2 FVKESK. The V gene lost 3 bases and the J gene lost 3 bases, with 12 bases spanning the gap. CDR3 in amino acids: CASSQGTLSYEQYF. In DNA, the CDR3 is TGTGCCAGCAGCCAGGGGACTCTGAGCTACGAGCAGTACTTC.

This chain's CDR3 is CAILQGIGRGNEQYF. The CDR3 DNA reads TGTGCCATCCTACAGGGGATTGGAAGGGGCAATGAGCAGTACTTC. The genes are TRBV2 and TRBJ2-5; 7 bases are a match to TRBD1. This CDR3 is 15 amino acids long. The V segment lost 10 bases and the J segment 11 bases; nucleotides outside the gene matches: 22. CDR1 is SNHLY and CDR2 is FYNNEI in the germline V gene.

This chain connects TRBV2 to TRBJ1-5, with D uncertain. Trimming removed 2 bases from V and 11 bases from J, with 22 bases in between. The CDR3 runs to 16 residues. Germline CDR1 is SNHLY and CDR2 is FYNNEI. CDR3 DNA sequence: TGTGCCAGCAGTGAACCGACTAGCGGGATCTCGGAGACCCAGCATTTT. Its translation: CASSEPTSGISETQHF.

The chain has TRBV7-9 and TRBJ1-5, with TRBD1 as a possible D gene (5 bases). The V gene's germline CDR1 is SEHNR and CDR2 FQNEAQ (reference sequence). The CDR3 contains 15 residues. The V and J ends lost 5 bases and 7 bases respectively, with 18 bases between them. The CDR3 region has the DNA TGTGCCAGCAGCCCAGACGGGGGAACATGGCAGCCCCAGCATTTT. Its translation: CASSPDGGTWQPQHF.

This chain links TRBV7-2 with TRBJ2-7; 10 nucleotides line up with TRBD1. TRBJ2-5 explains the end of the DNA better; the J call may be wrong. The CDR3 runs to 15 residues. The germline CDR1 and CDR2 sequences are SGHTA and FQGNSA. The CDR3 coding sequence is TGTGCCAGCAGACATCCGGGACAGGGGAGAGAGACCCAGTACTTC. Translation: CASRHPGQGRETQYF.

The V gene is TRBV20-1, the J gene TRBJ2-5; D unresolved. CDR1 is DFQATT and CDR2 is SNEGSKA in the germline V gene (reference sequence). The CDR3 has 13 residues. Deletions cut 5 bases from V and 5 bases from J, with 15 bases between. The CDR3 DNA reads TGCAGTGCTGGTTGGACGCGGTCGGAGACCCAGTACTTC. Residues: CSAGWTRSETQYF.

This clonotype was observed a few times. The rearrangement uses TRBV6-5 and TRBJ2-5; a possible D gene is TRBD1 (6 bases). Germline V gene sequence: CDR1 MNHEY, CDR2 SVGAGI. This CDR3 is 15 amino acids long. V lost 6 bases, J lost 2 bases, and 16 bases lay in between. CDR3 in DNA: TGTGCCAGCAGCTCCCCCAGGGGCCCTCAAGAGACCCAGTACTTC. It yields the protein CASSSPRGPQETQYF.

V is TRBV5-1 and J is TRBJ2-7; 8 bases match TRBD1. The V and J ends lost 3 bases and 5 bases, in that order; junction bases with no gene match: 4. Germline values: CDR1 SGHRS, CDR2 YFSETQ. The CDR3 spans 13 residues. CDR3 amino acids: CASSSGQGNEQYF. The CDR3 DNA reads as TGCGCCAGCAGCTCAGGACAGGGTAACGAGCAGTACTTC.